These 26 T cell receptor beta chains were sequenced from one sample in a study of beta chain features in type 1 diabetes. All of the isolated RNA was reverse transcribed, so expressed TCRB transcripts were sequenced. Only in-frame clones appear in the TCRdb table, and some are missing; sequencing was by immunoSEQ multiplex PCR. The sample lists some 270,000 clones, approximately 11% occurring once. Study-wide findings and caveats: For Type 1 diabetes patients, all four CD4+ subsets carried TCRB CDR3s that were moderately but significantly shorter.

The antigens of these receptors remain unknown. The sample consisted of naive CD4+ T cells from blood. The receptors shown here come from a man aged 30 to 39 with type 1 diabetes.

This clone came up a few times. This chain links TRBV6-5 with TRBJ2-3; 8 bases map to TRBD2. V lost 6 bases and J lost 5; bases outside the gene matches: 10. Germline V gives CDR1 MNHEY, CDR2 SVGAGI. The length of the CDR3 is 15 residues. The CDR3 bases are TGTGCCAGCAGATCCCTAGGGACTAGGGGAGATACGCAGTATTTT. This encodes CASRSLGTRGDTQYF.

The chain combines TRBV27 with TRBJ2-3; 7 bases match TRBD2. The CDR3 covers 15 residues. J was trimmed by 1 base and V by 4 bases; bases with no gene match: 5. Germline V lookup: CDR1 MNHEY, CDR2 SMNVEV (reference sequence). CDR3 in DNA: TGTGCCAGCAGTTCCTTGGGGGGGGGCACAGATACGCAGTATTTT. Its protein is CASSSLGGGTDTQYF.

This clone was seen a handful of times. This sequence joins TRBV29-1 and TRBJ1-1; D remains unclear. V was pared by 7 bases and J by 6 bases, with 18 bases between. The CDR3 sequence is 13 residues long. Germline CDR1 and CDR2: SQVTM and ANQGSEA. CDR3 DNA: TGCAGCGACGGGAAACCTGAAGACGCTGAAGCTTTCTTT. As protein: CSDGKPEDAEAFF.

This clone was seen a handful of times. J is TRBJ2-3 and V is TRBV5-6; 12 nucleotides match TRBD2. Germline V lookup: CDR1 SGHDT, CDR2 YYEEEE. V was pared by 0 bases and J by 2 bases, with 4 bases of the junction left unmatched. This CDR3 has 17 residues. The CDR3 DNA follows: TGTGCCAGCAGCTTGGGTCTAGCGGGGGGGCACACAGATACGCAGTATTTT. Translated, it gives CASSLGLAGGHTDTQYF.

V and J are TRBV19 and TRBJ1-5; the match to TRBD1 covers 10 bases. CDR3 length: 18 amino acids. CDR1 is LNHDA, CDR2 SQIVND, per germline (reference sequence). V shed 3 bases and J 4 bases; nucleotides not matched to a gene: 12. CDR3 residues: CASSISLLRDRGNQPQHF. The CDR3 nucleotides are TGTGCCAGTAGTATCTCCTTGCTCCGGGACAGGGGAAATCAGCCCCAGCATTTT.

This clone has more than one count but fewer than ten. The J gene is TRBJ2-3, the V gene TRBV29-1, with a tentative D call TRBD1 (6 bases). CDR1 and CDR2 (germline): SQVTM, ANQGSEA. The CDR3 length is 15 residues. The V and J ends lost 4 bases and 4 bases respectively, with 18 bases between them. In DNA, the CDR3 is TGCAGCGTTGTTGGTGGCAGGGGCTTTTCAGATACGCAGTATTTT. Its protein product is CSVVGGRGFSDTQYF.

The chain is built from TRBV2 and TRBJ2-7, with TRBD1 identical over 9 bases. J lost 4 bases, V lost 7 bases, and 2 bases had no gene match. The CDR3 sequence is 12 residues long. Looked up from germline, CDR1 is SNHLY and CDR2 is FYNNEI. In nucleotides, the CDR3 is TGTGCCAGCAAGGACAGGGGTTACGAGCAGTACTTC. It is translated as CASKDRGYEQYF. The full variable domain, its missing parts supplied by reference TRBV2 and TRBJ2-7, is EPEVTQTPSHQVTQMGQEVILRCVPISNHLYFYWYRQILGQKVEFLVSFYNNEISEKSEIFDDQFSVERPDGSNFTLKIRSTKLEDSAMYFCASKDRGYEQYFGPGTRLTVT.

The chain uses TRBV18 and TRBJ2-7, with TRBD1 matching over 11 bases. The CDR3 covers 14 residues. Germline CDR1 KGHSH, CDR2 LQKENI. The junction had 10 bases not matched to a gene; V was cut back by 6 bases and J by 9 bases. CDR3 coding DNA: TGTGCCAGCTCGGCCGGGACAGGGGGTGGAAGGCAGTACTTC. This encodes CASSAGTGGGRQYF.

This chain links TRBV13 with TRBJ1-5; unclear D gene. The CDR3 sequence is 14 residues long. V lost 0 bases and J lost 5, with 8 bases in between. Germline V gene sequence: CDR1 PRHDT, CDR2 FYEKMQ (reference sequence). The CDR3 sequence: CASSLGLGDQPQHF. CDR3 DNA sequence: TGTGCCAGCAGCTTAGGCCTCGGGGATCAGCCCCAGCATTTT.

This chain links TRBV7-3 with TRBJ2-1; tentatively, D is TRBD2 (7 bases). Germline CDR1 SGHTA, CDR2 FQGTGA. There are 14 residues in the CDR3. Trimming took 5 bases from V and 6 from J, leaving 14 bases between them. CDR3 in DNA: TGTGCCAGCAGCCGGGGGGCTTCATCCAATGAGCAGTTCTTC. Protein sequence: CASSRGASSNEQFF.

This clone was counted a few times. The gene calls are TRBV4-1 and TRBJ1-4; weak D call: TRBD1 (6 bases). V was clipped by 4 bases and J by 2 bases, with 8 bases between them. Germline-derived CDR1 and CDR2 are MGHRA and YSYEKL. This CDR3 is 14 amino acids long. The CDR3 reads CASSLTGTNEKLFF. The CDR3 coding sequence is TGCGCCAGCAGCCTCACAGGGACTAATGAAAAACTGTTTTTT.

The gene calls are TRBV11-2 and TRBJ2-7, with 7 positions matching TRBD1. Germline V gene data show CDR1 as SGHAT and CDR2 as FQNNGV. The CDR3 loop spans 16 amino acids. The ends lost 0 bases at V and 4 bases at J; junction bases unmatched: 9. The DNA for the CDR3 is TGTGCCAGCAGCTTAGATCAGTCAGGGGGAATATACGAGCAGTACTTC. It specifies CASSLDQSGGIYEQYF.

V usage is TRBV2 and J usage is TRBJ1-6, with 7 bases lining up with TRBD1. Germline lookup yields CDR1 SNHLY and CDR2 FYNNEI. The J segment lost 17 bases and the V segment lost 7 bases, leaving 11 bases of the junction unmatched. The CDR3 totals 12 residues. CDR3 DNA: TGTGCCAGCACTCCCTACCCGGGACAGTTCCACTTT. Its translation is CASTPYPGQFHF.

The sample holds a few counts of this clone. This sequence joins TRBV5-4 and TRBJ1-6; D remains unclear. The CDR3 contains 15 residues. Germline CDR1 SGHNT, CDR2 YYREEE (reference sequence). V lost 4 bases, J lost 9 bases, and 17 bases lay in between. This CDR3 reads CASSLSGLTPSPLHF. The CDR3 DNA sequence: TGTGCCAGCAGCCTGTCCGGACTAACCCCTTCACCCCTCCACTTT.

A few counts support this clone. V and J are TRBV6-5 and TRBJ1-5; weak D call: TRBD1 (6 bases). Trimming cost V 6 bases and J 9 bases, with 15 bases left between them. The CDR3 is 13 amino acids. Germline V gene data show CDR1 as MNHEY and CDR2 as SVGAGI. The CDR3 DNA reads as TGTGCCAGCAGCCCTCACGACAGGCGGCCCCAGCATTTT. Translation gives CASSPHDRRPQHF.

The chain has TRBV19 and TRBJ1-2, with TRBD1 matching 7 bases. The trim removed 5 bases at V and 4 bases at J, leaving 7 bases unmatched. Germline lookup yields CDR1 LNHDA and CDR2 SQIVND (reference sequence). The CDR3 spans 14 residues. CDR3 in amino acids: CASSPPTGFYGYTF. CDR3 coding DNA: TGTGCCAGTAGTCCCCCGACAGGGTTCTATGGCTACACCTTC. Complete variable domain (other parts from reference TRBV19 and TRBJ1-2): DGGITQSPKYLFRKEGQNVTLSCEQNLNHDAMYWYRQDPGQGLRLIYYSQIVNDFQKGDIAEGYSVSREKKESFPLTVTSAQKNPTAFYLCASSPPTGFYGYTFGSGTRLTVV.

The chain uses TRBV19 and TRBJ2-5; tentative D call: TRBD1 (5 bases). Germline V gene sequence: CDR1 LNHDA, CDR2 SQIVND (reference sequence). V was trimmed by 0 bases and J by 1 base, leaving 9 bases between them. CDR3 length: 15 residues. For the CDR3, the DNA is TGTGCCAGTAGTATAGACCTGACAGTCCAAGAGACCCAGTACTTC. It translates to CASSIDLTVQETQYF.

The CDR3 region has the DNA TGTGCCAGCAGCTCGGGACTAGCGGGGGGGGAGACCCAGTACTTC. This codes for CASSSGLAGGETQYF. This chain connects TRBV7-9 to TRBJ2-5, with 16 bases matching TRBD2. The CDR3 has 15 residues. Trimming at V came to 4 bases and at J to 5 bases, leaving 1 base not matched to a gene. Germline assignment: CDR1 SEHNR and CDR2 FQNEAQ (reference sequence).

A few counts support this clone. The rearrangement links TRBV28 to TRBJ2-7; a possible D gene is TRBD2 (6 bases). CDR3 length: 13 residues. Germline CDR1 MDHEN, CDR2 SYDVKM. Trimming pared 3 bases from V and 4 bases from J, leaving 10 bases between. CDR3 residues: CASSLGGVYEQYF. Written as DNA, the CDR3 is TGTGCCAGCAGTTTGGGGGGAGTATACGAGCAGTACTTC.

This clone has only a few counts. The CDR3 DNA follows: TGTGCCAGCAGCCAGAACACAGATACGCAGTATTTT. It codes for CASSQNTDTQYF. The genes are TRBV7-9 and TRBJ2-3; D ambiguous. The germline V gene has CDR1 SEHNR and CDR2 FQNEAQ (reference sequence). V dropped 5 bases and J dropped 2 bases, with 5 bases sitting between them. The CDR3 consists of 12 residues.

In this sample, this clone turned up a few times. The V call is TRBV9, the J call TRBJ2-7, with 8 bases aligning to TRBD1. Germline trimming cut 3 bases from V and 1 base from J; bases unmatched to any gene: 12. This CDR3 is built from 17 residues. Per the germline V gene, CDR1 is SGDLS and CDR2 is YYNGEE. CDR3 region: CASSASGQGRGSYEQYF. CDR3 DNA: TGTGCCAGCAGCGCCTCTGGACAGGGAAGGGGATCCTACGAGCAGTACTTC.

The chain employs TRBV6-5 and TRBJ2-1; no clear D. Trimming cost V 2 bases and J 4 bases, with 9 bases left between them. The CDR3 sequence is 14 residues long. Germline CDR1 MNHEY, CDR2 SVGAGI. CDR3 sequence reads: CASSYGLSYNEQFF. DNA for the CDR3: TGTGCCAGCAGTTACGGTCTGAGTTACAATGAGCAGTTCTTC.

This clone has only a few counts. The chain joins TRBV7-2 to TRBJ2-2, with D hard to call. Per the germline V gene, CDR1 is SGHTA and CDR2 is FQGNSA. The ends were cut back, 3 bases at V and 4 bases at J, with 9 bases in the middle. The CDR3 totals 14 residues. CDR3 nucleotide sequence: TGTGCCAGCAGCTTCCCGGGTTTCACCGGGGAGCTGTTTTTT. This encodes CASSFPGFTGELFF.

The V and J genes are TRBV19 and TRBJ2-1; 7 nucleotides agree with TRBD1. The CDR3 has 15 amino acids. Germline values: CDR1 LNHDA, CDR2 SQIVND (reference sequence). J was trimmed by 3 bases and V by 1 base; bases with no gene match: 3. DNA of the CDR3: TGTGCCAGTAGTATAGCGGCAGGGGGCTACAATGAGCAGTTCTTC. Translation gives CASSIAAGGYNEQFF. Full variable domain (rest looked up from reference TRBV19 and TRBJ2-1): DGGITQSPKYLFRKEGQNVTLSCEQNLNHDAMYWYRQDPGQGLRLIYYSQIVNDFQKGDIAEGYSVSREKKESFPLTVTSAQKNPTAFYLCASSIAAGGYNEQFFGPGTRLTVL.

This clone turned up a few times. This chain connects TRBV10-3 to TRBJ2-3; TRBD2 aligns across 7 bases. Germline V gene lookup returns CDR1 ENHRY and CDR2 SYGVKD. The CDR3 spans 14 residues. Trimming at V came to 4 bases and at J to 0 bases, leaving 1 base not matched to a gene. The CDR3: CAISGAGSTDTQYF. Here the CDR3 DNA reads TGTGCCATCAGTGGAGCGGGGAGCACAGATACGCAGTATTTT.

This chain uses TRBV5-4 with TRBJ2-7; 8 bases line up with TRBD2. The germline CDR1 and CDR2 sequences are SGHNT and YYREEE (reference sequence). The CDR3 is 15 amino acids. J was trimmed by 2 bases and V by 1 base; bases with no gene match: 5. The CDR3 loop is CASSLRSGGPYEQYF. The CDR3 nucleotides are TGTGCCAGCAGCTTGAGGAGCGGGGGCCCCTACGAGCAGTACTTC.